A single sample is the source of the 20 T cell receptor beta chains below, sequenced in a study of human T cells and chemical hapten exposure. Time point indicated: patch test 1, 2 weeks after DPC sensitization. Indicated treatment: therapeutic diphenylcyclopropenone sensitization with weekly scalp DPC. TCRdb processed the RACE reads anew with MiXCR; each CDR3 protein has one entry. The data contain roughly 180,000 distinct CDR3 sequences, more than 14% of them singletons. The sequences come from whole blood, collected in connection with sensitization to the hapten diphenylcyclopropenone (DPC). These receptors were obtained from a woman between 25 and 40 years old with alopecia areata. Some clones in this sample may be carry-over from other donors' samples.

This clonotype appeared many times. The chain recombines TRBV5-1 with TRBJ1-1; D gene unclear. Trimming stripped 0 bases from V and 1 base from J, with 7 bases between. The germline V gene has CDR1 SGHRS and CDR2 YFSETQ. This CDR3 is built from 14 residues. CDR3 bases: TGCGCCAGCAGCTTGGGGACGGGGAACACTGAAGCTTTCTTT. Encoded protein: CASSLGTGNTEAFF.

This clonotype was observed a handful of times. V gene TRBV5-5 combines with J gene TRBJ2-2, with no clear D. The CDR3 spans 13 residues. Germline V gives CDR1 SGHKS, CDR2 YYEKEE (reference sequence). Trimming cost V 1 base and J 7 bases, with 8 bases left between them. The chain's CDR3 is CASSLRYDGELFF. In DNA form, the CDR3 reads TGTGCCAGCAGCTTGCGGTATGACGGGGAGCTGTTTTTT.

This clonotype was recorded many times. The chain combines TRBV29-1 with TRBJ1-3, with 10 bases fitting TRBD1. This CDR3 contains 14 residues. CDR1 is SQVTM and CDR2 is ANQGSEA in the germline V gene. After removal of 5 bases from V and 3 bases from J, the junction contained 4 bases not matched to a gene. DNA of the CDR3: TGCAGCGTTATGGACAGGGGGAGTGGAAACACCATATATTTT. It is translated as CSVMDRGSGNTIYF.

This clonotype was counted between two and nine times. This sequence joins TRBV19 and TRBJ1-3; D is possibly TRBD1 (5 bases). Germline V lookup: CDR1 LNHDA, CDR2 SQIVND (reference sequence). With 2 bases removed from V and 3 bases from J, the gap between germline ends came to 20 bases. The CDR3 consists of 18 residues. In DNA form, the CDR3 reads TGTGCCAGTAGTATAAGTTTTCGCCGACGGGGGAGTGGAAACACCATATATTTT. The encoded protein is CASSISFRRRGSGNTIYF. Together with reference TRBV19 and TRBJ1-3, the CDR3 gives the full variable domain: DGGITQSPKYLFRKEGQNVTLSCEQNLNHDAMYWYRQDPGQGLRLIYYSQIVNDFQKGDIAEGYSVSREKKESFPLTVTSAQKNPTAFYLCASSISFRRRGSGNTIYFGEGSWLTVV.

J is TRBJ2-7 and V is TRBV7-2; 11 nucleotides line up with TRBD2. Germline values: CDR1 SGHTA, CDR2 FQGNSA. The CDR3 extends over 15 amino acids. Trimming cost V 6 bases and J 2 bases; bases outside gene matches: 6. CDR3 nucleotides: TGTGCCAGCAGTCCCAGACTAGCGGGGACCTACGAGCAGTACTTC. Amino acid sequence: CASSPRLAGTYEQYF.

The DNA of the CDR3 is TGTGCCAGCAGCTTAGACCGACGGGGCAACGAGCAGTACTTC. It codes for CASSLDRRGNEQYF. The chain links TRBV7-2 to TRBJ2-7; perhaps D is TRBD1 or TRBD2 (5 bases each). Germline CDR1 and CDR2: SGHTA and FQGNSA. This CDR3 region has 14 residues. V lost 1 base, J lost 5 bases, and 12 bases lay in between.

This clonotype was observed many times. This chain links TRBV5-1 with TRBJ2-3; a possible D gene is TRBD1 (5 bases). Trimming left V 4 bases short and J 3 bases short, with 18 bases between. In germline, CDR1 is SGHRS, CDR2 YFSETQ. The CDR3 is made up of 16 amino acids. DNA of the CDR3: TGCGCCAGCAGCGTAGGACAAACTCTGTGGACAGATACGCAGTATTTT. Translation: CASSVGQTLWTDTQYF.

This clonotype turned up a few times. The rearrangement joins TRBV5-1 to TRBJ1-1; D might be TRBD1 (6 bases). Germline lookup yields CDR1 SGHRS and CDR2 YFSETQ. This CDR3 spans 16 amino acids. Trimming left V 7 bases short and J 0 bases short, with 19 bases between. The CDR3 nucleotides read TGCGCCAGCGCCAAAGGACAGACCAACATGAACACTGAAGCTTTCTTT. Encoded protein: CASAKGQTNMNTEAFF.

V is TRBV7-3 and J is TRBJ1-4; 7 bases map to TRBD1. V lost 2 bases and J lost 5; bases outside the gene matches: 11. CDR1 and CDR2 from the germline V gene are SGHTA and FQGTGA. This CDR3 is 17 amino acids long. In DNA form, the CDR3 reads TGTGCCAGCAGCTTACGAGACGCCCGGACAGGCAATGAAAAACTGTTTTTT. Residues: CASSLRDARTGNEKLFF.

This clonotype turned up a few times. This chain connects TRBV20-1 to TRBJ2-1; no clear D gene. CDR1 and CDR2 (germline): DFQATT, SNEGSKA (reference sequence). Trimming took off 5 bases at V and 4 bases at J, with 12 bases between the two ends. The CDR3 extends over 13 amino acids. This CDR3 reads CSARPLGYNEQFF. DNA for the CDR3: TGCAGTGCTCGACCCCTCGGGTACAATGAGCAGTTCTTC.

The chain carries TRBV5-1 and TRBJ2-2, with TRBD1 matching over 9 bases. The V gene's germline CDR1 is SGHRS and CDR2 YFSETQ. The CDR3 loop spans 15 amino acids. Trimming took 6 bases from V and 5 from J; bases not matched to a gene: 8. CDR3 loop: CASMRTGAGTGELFF. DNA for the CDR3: TGCGCCAGCATGAGGACAGGGGCCGGGACCGGGGAGCTGTTTTTT.

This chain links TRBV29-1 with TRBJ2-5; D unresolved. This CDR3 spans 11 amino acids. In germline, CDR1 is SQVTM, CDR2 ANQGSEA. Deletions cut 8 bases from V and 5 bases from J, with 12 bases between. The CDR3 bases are TGCAGCCAAACGGTGGCTGAGACCCAGTACTTC. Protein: CSQTVAETQYF. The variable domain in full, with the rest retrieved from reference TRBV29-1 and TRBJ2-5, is SAVISQKPSRDICQRGTSLTIQCQVDSQVTMMFWYRQQPGQSLTLIATANQGSEATYESGFVIDKFPISRPNLTFSTLTVSNMSPEDSSIYLCSQTVAETQYFGPGTRLLVL.

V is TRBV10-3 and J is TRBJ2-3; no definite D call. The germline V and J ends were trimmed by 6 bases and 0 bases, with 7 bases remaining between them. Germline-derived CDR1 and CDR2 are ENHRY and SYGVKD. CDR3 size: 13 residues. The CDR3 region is CAIRNGSTDTQYF. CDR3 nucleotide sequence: TGTGCCATCAGGAACGGGAGCACAGATACGCAGTATTTT.

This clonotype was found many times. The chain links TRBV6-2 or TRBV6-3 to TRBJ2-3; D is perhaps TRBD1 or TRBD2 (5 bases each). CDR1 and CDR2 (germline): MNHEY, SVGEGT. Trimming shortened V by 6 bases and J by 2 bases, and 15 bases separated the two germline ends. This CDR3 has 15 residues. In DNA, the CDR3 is TGTGCCAGCAGACCCTCTGGGACCACCACAGATACGCAGTATTTT. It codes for CASRPSGTTTDTQYF.

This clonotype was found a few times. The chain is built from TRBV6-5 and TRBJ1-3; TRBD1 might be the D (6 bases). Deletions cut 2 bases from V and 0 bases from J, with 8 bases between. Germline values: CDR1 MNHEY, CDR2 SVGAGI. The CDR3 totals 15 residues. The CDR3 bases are TGTGCCAGCAGTTACAACAGGGCCTCTGGAAACACCATATATTTT. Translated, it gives CASSYNRASGNTIYF.

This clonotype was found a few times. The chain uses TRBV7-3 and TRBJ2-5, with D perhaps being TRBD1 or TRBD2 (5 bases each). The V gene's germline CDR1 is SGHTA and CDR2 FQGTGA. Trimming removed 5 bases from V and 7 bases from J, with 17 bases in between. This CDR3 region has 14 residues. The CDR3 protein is CASSRLGPRGTQYF. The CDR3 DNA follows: TGTGCCAGCAGCCGCCTGGGACCCCGGGGGACCCAGTACTTC.

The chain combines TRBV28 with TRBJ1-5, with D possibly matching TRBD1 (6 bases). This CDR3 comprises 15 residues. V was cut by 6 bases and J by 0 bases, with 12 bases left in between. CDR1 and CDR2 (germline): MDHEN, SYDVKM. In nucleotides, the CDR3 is TGTGCCAGCAGCCATAGGGGGTATAGCAATCAGCCCCAGCATTTT. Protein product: CASSHRGYSNQPQHF.

The CDR3 nucleotides are TGCAGCGTTGGAGTTGACAGGGGGCTCGGCTACACCTTC. Translation: CSVGVDRGLGYTF. The chain links TRBV29-1 to TRBJ1-2, with TRBD1 matching over 10 bases. The V gene's germline CDR1 is SQVTM and CDR2 ANQGSEA. Germline trimming cut 4 bases from V and 8 bases from J; bases unmatched to any gene: 7. The CDR3 contains 13 residues.

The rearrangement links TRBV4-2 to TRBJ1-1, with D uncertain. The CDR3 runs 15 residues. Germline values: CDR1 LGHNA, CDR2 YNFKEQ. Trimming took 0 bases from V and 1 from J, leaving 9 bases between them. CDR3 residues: CASSQDRHRNTEAFF. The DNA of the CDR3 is TGTGCCAGCAGCCAAGATAGGCACAGGAACACTGAAGCTTTCTTT.

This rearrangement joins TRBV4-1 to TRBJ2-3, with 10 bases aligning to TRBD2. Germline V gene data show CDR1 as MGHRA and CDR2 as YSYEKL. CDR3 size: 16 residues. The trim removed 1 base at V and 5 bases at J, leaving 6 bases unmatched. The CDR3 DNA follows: TGCGCCAGCAGCCAAGGTCTAGCGGGAGCATTAGATACGCAGTATTTT. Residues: CASSQGLAGALDTQYF.